This TCR beta chain was recovered during a study of T-cell memory formation after mild COVID-19. General study points: Memory cells collected pre-infection included some clones that later responded, suggesting cross-reactive memory joined. Later expanders leaned toward CD4+, whereas clones contracting from day 15 to 85 were balanced CD4/CD8.

Amplification by 5'RACE using constant-segment primers produced TCR alpha and TCR beta cDNA libraries that carried sample barcodes and UMIs. From the 5' RACE reads, TCRdb called clonotypes with MiXCR, one entry per CDR3 protein. The sample records about 410,000 distinct CDR3 sequences, about a sixth being singletons. Of note for this clonotype: Its target is not known.

The CDR3 contains 15 residues. The V end lost 6 bases, the J end lost 9 bases, and 18 bases lay between the germline ends. The receptor was isolated from a man aged 18 to 29 who had mild COVID-19 (a few samples of this study predate the infection). Cell type and time point are not known. The source material was PBMCs or a T cell subset sorted from them (not recorded which). The V gene is TRBV12-3 or TRBV12-4, the J gene TRBJ1-6; a possible D gene is TRBD1 (5 bases). The CDR3 region has the DNA TGTGCCAGCAGCCGAGGTCAGGGCAGTGCTTCACCCCTCCACTTT. Translated: CASSRGQGSASPLHF.